This T cell receptor (beta chain) comes out of a study of cytomegalovirus exposure and HLA in healthy donors. Study findings and constraints: The classifier reportedly diagnosed cytomegalovirus status with high sensitivity and specificity. Despite most TCR sequences being rare, some public TCRs occurred in many donors. Confirmation was obtained in vitro that a few CMV-associated chains are specific for CMV antigens.

A few counts support this clone. Its matching antigen is unknown. This table comes from immunoSEQ multiplex PCR, and its TCRdb copy is limited to in-frame clones, with some not included. The sample lists approximately 160,000 clones, 70% to 90% occurring once. The CDR3 has 14 amino acids. Germline-derived CDR1 and CDR2 are SQVTM and ANQGSEA. Unmatched junction bases numbered 11, after V lost 6 bases and J lost 6 bases. This clonotype originated in a woman between 18 and 29 years old in good health and CMV-seronegative. The sample consisted of PBMCs. The chain has TRBV29-1 and TRBJ2-1; 7 bases fit TRBD1. The CDR3 loop reads CSVVQRQGGNEQFF. The CDR3 bases are TGCAGCGTGGTTCAGAGACAGGGCGGCAATGAGCAGTTCTTC.